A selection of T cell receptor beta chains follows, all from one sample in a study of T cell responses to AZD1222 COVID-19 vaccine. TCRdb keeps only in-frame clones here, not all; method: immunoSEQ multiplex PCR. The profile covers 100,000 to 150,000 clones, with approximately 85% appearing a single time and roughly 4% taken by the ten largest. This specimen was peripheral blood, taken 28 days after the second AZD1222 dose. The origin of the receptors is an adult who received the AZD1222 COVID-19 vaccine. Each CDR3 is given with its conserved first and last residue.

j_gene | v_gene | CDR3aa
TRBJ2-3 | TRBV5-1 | CASSSPTEGTDTQYF
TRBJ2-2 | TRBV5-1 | CASSLGGDTGELFF
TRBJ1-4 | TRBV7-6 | CASSPGGSATNEKLFF
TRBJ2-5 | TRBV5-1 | CASSPGRASQETQYF
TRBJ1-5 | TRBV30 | CAWSGAGDQPQHF
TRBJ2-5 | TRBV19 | CASSTPGSPQETQYF
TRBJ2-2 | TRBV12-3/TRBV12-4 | CASSQGEGGELFF
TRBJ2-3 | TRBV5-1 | CASSLSSPTDTQYF
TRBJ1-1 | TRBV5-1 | CASFQGVMNTEAFF
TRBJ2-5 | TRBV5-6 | CASSLGDNKYQETQYF
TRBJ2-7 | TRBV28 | CASSLIGSTGAREQYF
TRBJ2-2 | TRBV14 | CASSQLTGTTRTGELFF
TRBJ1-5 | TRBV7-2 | CASSWWGTGTGGQPQHF
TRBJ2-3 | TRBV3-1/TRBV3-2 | CASSPSGTDTQYF
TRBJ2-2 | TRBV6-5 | CASRPQTNTGELFF
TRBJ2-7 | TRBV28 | CASSSPTGGSSYEQYF
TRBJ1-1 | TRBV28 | CASGRQGALGTEAFF
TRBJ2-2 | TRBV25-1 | CASSERVGLAVVAGELFF
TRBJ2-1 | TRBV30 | CAWRRAGILYNEQFF
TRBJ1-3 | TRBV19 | CASSILGQVPSSGNTIYF
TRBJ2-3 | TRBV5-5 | CASSITRGGTSTDTQYF
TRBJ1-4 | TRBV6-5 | CASRPRGRGEKLFF
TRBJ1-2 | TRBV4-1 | CASSPMGRTSLANYGYTF
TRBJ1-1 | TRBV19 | CASSPRGVNTEAFF
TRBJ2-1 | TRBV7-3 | CASSFNLNEQFF
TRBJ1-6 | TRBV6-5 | CASRHPNNSPLHF
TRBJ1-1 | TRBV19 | CASSIRTGRQNTEAFF
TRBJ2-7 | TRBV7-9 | CASSREAEQYF
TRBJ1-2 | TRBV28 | CASRRDRAFYGYTF
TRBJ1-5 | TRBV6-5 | CASGFTGGVEPQHF
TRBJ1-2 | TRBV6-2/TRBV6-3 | CASSYVGVYGYTF
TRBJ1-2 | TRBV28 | CASSKLSRGYTF
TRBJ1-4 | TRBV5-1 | CASSPRGQANEKLFF
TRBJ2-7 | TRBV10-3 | CAISVGDLNSYEQYF
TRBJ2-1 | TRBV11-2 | CASSLGRGGLGEQFF
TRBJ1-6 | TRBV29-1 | CSVGTGRDSPLHF
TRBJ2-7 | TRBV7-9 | CASSLAGISYEQYF
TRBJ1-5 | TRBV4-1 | CASRRTEVSNQPQHF
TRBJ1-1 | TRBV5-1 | CASSSRGDNTEAFF
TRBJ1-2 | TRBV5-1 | CASSTGTGGPHGYTF
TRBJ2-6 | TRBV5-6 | CASWREANVLTF
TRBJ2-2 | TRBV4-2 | CASRGPGVDTGELFF
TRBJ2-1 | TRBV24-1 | CATSAVPGQGGAYNEQFF
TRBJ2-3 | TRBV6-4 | CASSEGGPADTQYF
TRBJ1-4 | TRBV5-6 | CASSPRTVNNEKLFF
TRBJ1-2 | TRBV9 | CASSRGGYGYTF
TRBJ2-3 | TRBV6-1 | CASSSHMNTDTQYF
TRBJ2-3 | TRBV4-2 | CASSQERVANTQYF
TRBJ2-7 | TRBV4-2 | CASSFRGLNYEQYF
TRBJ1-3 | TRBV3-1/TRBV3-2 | CASSQDTGSGNTIYF
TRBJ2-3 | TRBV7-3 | CASSFTSGRSTDTQYF
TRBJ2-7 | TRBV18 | CASSPPGWGGSEQYF
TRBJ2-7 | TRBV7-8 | CASNRVGGSGEQYF
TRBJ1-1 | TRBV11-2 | CASSPNRTEAFF
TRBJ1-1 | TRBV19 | CASSKGGPTATRTRNTEAFF
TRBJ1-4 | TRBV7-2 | CASSSRDRVGEKLFF
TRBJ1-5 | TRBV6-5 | CASRPRLSNQPQHF
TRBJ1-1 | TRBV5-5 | CASSLSGAFADTEAFF
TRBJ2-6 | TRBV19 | CASISGSGVPAGANVLTF